The 8 T cell receptor beta chains below all came from one sample that was sequenced in a study of T cell responses to AZD1222 COVID-19 vaccine. Assay: immunoSEQ multiplex PCR; the TCRdb copy retains only in-frame clones and omits some. The sample includes around 150,000 clones, 75% to 95% seen only once; the top ten take about 3.3%. Specimen: peripheral blood, collected 28 days after the second AZD1222 dose. These receptors were obtained from an adult who received the AZD1222 COVID-19 vaccine.

This chain uses TRBV7-8 with TRBJ2-7; 12 nucleotides match TRBD2. The CDR3 totals 14 residues. Germline V gives CDR1 SGHVS, CDR2 FQNEAQ. V trimming: 4 bases; J trimming: 9 bases; junction bases outside the gene matches: 7. The CDR3 spells CASSYRLAGEGQYF. The CDR3 nucleotides read TGTGCCAGCAGCTATAGACTAGCGGGAGAGGGGCAGTACTTC.

The chain employs TRBV29-1 and TRBJ2-7; no clear D. V shed 6 bases and J shed 3 bases, with 15 bases lying between them. The CDR3 is 13 amino acids. The germline gives CDR1 SQVTM, CDR2 ANQGSEA. CDR3: CSVAPPPLYEQYF. The CDR3 DNA follows: TGCAGCGTCGCCCCCCCACCGCTCTACGAGCAGTACTTC.

The J gene is TRBJ2-2, the V gene TRBV10-3; D possibly matches TRBD1 or TRBD2 (5 bases each). This CDR3 has 16 residues. CDR1 and CDR2 (germline): ENHRY, SYGVKD. V lost 3 bases, J lost 0 bases, and 11 bases lay in between. The CDR3 is CAISDEGTANTGELFF. In DNA, the CDR3 is TGTGCCATCAGTGACGAGGGGACGGCGAACACCGGGGAGCTGTTTTTT.

The chain couples TRBV7-6 to TRBJ2-3; D gene uncertain. The CDR3 spans 18 residues. The germline V gene encodes CDR1 SGHVS and CDR2 FNYEAQ. Between the trimmed V and J ends, which lost 5 bases and 0 bases, there was a span of 21 bases. The CDR3 spells CASSVEPSLGYSTDTQYF. In DNA form, the CDR3 reads TGTGCCAGCAGCGTAGAACCCAGTCTCGGGTATAGCACAGATACGCAGTATTTT.

This clone has only one observation. The rearrangement joins TRBV24-1 to TRBJ2-7, with D perhaps assigned TRBD1 or TRBD2 (5 bases each). Germline lookup yields CDR1 KGHDR and CDR2 SFDVKD. This CDR3 spans 11 amino acids. Deletions cut 9 bases from V and 2 bases from J, with 7 bases between. The CDR3: CATSGPYEQYF. The CDR3 nucleotides are TGTGCCACCTCGGGACCCTACGAGCAGTACTTC.

The genes are TRBV9 and TRBJ2-2; D not certain. The CDR3 runs to 12 residues. Germline CDR1 is SGDLS and CDR2 is YYNGEE. V was trimmed by 0 bases and J by 6 bases, leaving 3 bases between them. CDR3 loop: CASSVVSGELFF. Written as DNA, the CDR3 is TGTGCCAGCAGCGTAGTGTCCGGGGAGCTGTTTTTT.

This chain connects TRBV7-9 to TRBJ1-1, with D hard to call. The V gene lost 0 bases and the J gene lost 6 bases, with 2 bases spanning the gap. Germline values: CDR1 SEHNR, CDR2 FQNEAQ (reference sequence). The CDR3 contains 11 residues. This chain's CDR3 is CASSLAPEAFF. As DNA, the CDR3 is TGTGCCAGCAGCTTAGCGCCTGAAGCTTTCTTT.

The chain is built from TRBV5-1 and TRBJ1-1, with no clear D. Looked up from germline, CDR1 is SGHRS and CDR2 is YFSETQ. The ends were cut back, 1 base at V and 5 bases at J, with 12 bases in the middle. The CDR3 spans 14 residues. CDR3 sequence reads: CASSLQVVGTEAFF. For the CDR3, the DNA is TGCGCCAGCAGCTTGCAGGTAGTTGGGACTGAAGCTTTCTTT.